This T cell receptor beta chain stems from a study of blood T cell repertoires in COVID-19. In the study overall: Sites in the United States, Italy and Spain provided acute and convalescent COVID-19 samples. From T cells, B-cell-depleted T cells, or PBMCs came the material, which was cDNA or gDNA.

Per the original methods: Amplification of reference gene primers was used by the study to estimate nucleated cell counts. The data were produced by immunoSEQ multiplex PCR, yet TCRdb's version contains in-frame clones alone and is incomplete. Clone size and V and J calls were adopted from that table, with D and trimming inferred from the DNA. The sample lists 200,000 to 300,000 clones, nearly 85% seen once, with roughly 5.5% in the top ten. V lost 5 bases, J lost 4 bases, and 15 bases lay in between. Germline CDR1 reads MDHEN; CDR2 reads SYDVKM. CDR3 length equals 14 residues. The clonotype was recovered from a human donor in a cohort sampled during active COVID-19. J is TRBJ2-7 and V is TRBV28; tentatively, D is TRBD1 (6 bases). The sequenced material came from peripheral blood. The CDR3 reads CASSPGTTKYEQYF. CDR3 sequence (DNA): TGTGCCAGCAGTCCCGGGACAACTAAATACGAGCAGTACTTC.